These 27 T cell receptor beta chains share one sample of origin, sequenced in a study of T cell repertoires in cytomegalovirus infection. TCRdb itself ran the reads through MiXCR, one entry per CDR3 protein. The sample contains under 800,000 distinct CDR3 sequences, approximately 25% of which appear only once. The sample was CD8+ T cells from PBMCs. These receptor sequences come from a human donor in good health (CMV status not recorded). Some clones in this sample may be carry-over from other donors' samples.

There are many counts of this clonotype. V and J are TRBV28 and TRBJ1-2; possibly TRBD1 for D (5 bases). The CDR3 loop spans 16 amino acids. V dropped 1 base and J dropped 6 bases, with 18 bases sitting between them. The germline V gene has CDR1 MDHEN and CDR2 SYDVKM. The CDR3 protein is CASSLYRGSYWDGYTF. The CDR3 DNA sequence: TGTGCCAGCAGTTTATACCGGGGGAGCTACTGGGATGGCTACACCTTC.

The CDR3 bases are TGTGCCACCGAGGGGACTGGCTACACCTTC. It encodes CATEGTGYTF. V is TRBV19 and J is TRBJ1-2, with D perhaps matching TRBD1 (5 bases). This CDR3 is built from 10 residues. V was cut by 10 bases and J by 7 bases, with 10 bases left in between. The germline gives CDR1 LNHDA, CDR2 SQIVND (reference sequence).

CDR3 residues: CASPGGDGTDTQYF. CDR3 coding DNA: TGTGCCAGTCCGGGGGGCGACGGCACAGATACGCAGTATTTT. The chain uses TRBV11-2 and TRBJ2-3, with D possibly TRBD2 on 7 matching bases. The V end was cut by 9 bases, the J end by 1 base, with 14 bases between. Germline CDR1 and CDR2: SGHAT and FQNNGV. This CDR3 region has 14 residues.

J is TRBJ2-5 and V is TRBV20-1; D may be TRBD1 (6 bases). Between the trimmed V and J ends, which lost 1 base and 3 bases, there was a span of 12 bases. The CDR3 runs to 14 residues. Germline V gene sequence: CDR1 DFQATT, CDR2 SNEGSKA (reference sequence). CDR3 sequence (DNA): TGCAGTGCTAGAGCCCGGGACAAAGAAGAGACCCAGTACTTC. Translating gives CSARARDKEETQYF.

As regards this clonotype: This may stem from a read error, because a much larger clone lies one nucleotide away. The V gene is TRBV6-6, the J gene TRBJ2-5; no firm D call. Germline loops: CDR1 MNHNY, CDR2 SVGAGI (reference sequence). This CDR3 is 15 amino acids long. The CDR3 sequence: CVSIKGPAGQETQYF. The DNA for the CDR3 is TGTGTCAGCATCAAGGGCCCAGCCGGGCAAGAGACCCAGTACTTC.

This clonotype was picked up many times. The chain employs TRBV7-2 and TRBJ2-1; 7 nucleotides match TRBD1. The CDR3 consists of 15 residues. V gave up 3 bases and J gave up 3 bases; unmatched junction bases: 5. Germline loops: CDR1 SGHTA, CDR2 FQGNSA. DNA for the CDR3: TGTGCCAGCAGCTTCCCGGACAGGAACTACAATGAGCAGTTCTTC. Protein: CASSFPDRNYNEQFF.

This clonotype was found many times. The chain employs TRBV7-2 and TRBJ2-2; D is perhaps TRBD2 (5 bases). CDR1 and CDR2 from the germline V gene are SGHTA and FQGNSA. V was cut by 3 bases and J by 5 bases, with 16 bases left in between. The CDR3 contains 16 residues. CDR3 nucleotides: TGTGCCAGCAGCTTCCGAACTAGGGTCCTGACCGGGGAGCTGTTTTTT. Translating gives CASSFRTRVLTGELFF.

The chain has TRBV6-5 and TRBJ2-1; 7 bases map to TRBD2. V gave up 0 bases and J gave up 8 bases; unmatched junction bases: 7. This CDR3 region has 15 residues. In germline, CDR1 is MNHEY, CDR2 SVGAGI. The CDR3 sequence: CASSYSSRAGDEQFF. CDR3 DNA sequence: TGTGCCAGCAGTTACTCGAGCCGGGCGGGGGATGAGCAGTTCTTC.

J is TRBJ2-3 and V is TRBV6-2 or TRBV6-3; 7 positions agree with TRBD2. Trimming cost V 4 bases and J 8 bases; bases outside gene matches: 6. The CDR3 totals 13 residues. CDR1 is MNHEY, CDR2 SVGEGT, per germline. As DNA, the CDR3 is TGTGCCAGCAGTTCTGCTACGGGGGGTACGCAGTATTTT. Residues: CASSSATGGTQYF.

This clonotype was counted between two and nine times. CDR3 in DNA: TGTGCCAGCAGTTTCGTAGAAACTTCCTACAATGAGCAGTTCTTC. This translates into CASSFVETSYNEQFF. The chain couples TRBV12-3 or TRBV12-4 to TRBJ2-1; D is ambiguous. The CDR3 is 15 residues long. The V gene lost 3 bases and the J gene lost 1 base, with 10 bases spanning the gap.

This clonotype was counted at least ten times. The chain uses TRBV7-6 and TRBJ2-3, with D perhaps TRBD1 or TRBD2 (6 bases each). V lost 3 bases, J lost 9 bases, and 37 bases lay in between. The CDR3 is made up of 21 amino acids. Germline CDR1 reads SGHVS; CDR2 reads FNYEAQ. Here the CDR3 reads CASSFYRDLARGQAPSGTQYF. The CDR3 DNA sequence: TGTGCCAGCAGCTTCTACCGGGACCTAGCTCGGGGGCAGGCTCCTTCGGGGACGCAGTATTTT.

In this sample, this clonotype turned up many times. The J gene is TRBJ1-1, the V gene TRBV7-8; 7 nucleotides align to TRBD1. The CDR3 has 16 residues. Germline V gene data show CDR1 as SGHVS and CDR2 as FQNEAQ. J lost 2 bases, V lost 0 bases, and 6 bases had no gene match. CDR3 sequence reads: CASSLAGQISNTEAFF. CDR3 sequence (DNA): TGTGCCAGCAGCTTAGCGGGACAGATAAGCAACACTGAAGCTTTCTTT.

V gene TRBV29-1 combines with J gene TRBJ1-1; TRBD1 might be the D (5 bases). The CDR3 has 12 amino acids. Per the germline V gene, CDR1 is SQVTM and CDR2 is ANQGSEA. V was cut by 7 bases and J by 5 bases, with 14 bases left in between. The CDR3 DNA follows: TGCAGCGGGGTCAGGGCAGGGACTGAAGCTTTCTTT. This translates into CSGVRAGTEAFF.

This clonotype was observed at least ten times. V is TRBV7-2 and J is TRBJ1-5; 10 bases fit TRBD1. Germline V gives CDR1 SGHTA, CDR2 FQGNSA. CDR3 length equals 16 residues. The trim removed 2 bases at V and 5 bases at J, leaving 6 bases unmatched. CDR3: CASSLHPGQGHQPQHF. CDR3 DNA: TGTGCCAGCAGCTTACATCCGGGACAGGGGCATCAGCCCCAGCATTTT.

This clonotype turned up a few times. The chain carries TRBV28 and TRBJ1-5; 8 bases match TRBD1. CDR3 size: 14 residues. Per germline, CDR1 MDHEN and CDR2 SYDVKM. The trim removed 8 bases at V and 6 bases at J, leaving 9 bases unmatched. CDR3 nucleotides: TGTGCCAGCCGATTAACAGGGGGGACTCAGCCCCAGCATTTT. It translates to CASRLTGGTQPQHF.

This clonotype appeared a few times. The J gene is TRBJ2-7, the V gene TRBV7-6; the match to TRBD2 covers 15 bases. CDR1 and CDR2 (germline): SGHVS, FNYEAQ. The V and J ends lost 5 bases and 0 bases, in that order; junction bases with no gene match: 11. CDR3 length equals 19 residues. The CDR3 region has the DNA TGTGCCAGCAGCCCATCCGGGACTAGCGGGGGGTCTCCCTCCTACGAGCAGTACTTC. Translated: CASSPSGTSGGSPSYEQYF.

The chain uses TRBV7-9 and TRBJ2-1; TRBD1 matches 11 bases. CDR3 length equals 16 residues. Germline lookup yields CDR1 SEHNR and CDR2 FQNEAQ (reference sequence). Trimming at V came to 5 bases and at J to 4 bases, leaving 7 bases not matched to a gene. The CDR3 region has the DNA TGTGCCAGCAGCGGGACAGGGGGTAAGGGGTACAATGAGCAGTTCTTC. This gives the protein CASSGTGGKGYNEQFF. Combining the CDR3 with reference TRBV7-9 and TRBJ2-1 gives the whole variable domain DTGVSQNPRHKITKRGQNVTFRCDPISEHNRLYWYRQTLGQGPEFLTYFQNEAQLEKSRLLSDRFSAERPKGSFSTLEIQRTEQGDSAMYLCASSGTGGKGYNEQFFGPGTRLTVL.

This clonotype was detected only a few times. The V call is TRBV12-3 or TRBV12-4, the J call TRBJ2-7; a weak D match, TRBD1 (6 bases). CDR3 length equals 13 residues. Trimming removed 6 bases from V and 5 bases from J, with 14 bases in between. DNA of the CDR3: TGTGCCAGCAGCCTGGGGGCCTTCGACGAGCAGTACGTC. Encoded protein: CASSLGAFDEQYV.

The sample holds a few counts of this clonotype. The gene calls are TRBV7-9 and TRBJ2-7; 11 nucleotides agree with TRBD1. The CDR3 covers 16 residues. Per germline, CDR1 SEHNR and CDR2 FQNEAQ (reference sequence). The trim removed 3 bases at V and 2 bases at J, leaving 6 bases unmatched. The CDR3 region has the DNA TGTGCCAGCAGCTTCTCGGAGGGACAGGGGGCCTACGAGCAGTACTTC. Residues: CASSFSEGQGAYEQYF.

The chain employs TRBV20-1 and TRBJ1-2; D call uncertain. Germline assignment: CDR1 DFQATT and CDR2 SNEGSKA (reference sequence). V was clipped by 5 bases and J by 8 bases, with 18 bases between them. CDR3 size: 13 residues. The CDR3 here is CSALGWAPRGYTF. The CDR3 coding sequence is TGCAGTGCTCTAGGTTGGGCTCCGCGGGGCTACACCTTC.

In this sample, this clonotype turned up many times. CDR3 region: CASSLGGAEDTQYF. CDR3 bases: TGTGCCAGCAGCTTAGGGGGGGCCGAAGATACGCAGTATTTT. The V gene is TRBV7-6, the J gene TRBJ2-3, with D perhaps assigned TRBD1 or TRBD2 (6 bases each). This CDR3 has 14 amino acids. Germline CDR1 is SGHVS and CDR2 is FNYEAQ. The V end lost 1 base, the J end lost 5 bases, and 10 bases lay between the germline ends.

Points on this clonotype: A read error may explain this, as a much larger clone is one base away. V is TRBV7-8 and J is TRBJ1-1; D might be TRBD1 (5 bases). The CDR3 is 13 amino acids. Looked up from germline, CDR1 is SGHVS and CDR2 is FQNEAQ. CDR3 loop: CANSFVRADEAFF. The CDR3 DNA is TGTGCCAACAGCTTTGTCAGGGCGGATGAAGCTTTCTTT.

This chain joins TRBV19 and TRBJ2-7; D is possibly TRBD2 (6 bases). Germline CDR1 is LNHDA and CDR2 is SQIVND (reference sequence). Trimming shortened V by 5 bases and J by 5 bases, and 19 bases separated the two germline ends. The CDR3 runs to 15 residues. In DNA, the CDR3 is TGTGCCAGTAGTCCCGGGGGATCACCGTCCGACGAGCAGTACTTC. This encodes CASSPGGSPSDEQYF.

This clonotype has a count of ten or more. This chain links TRBV7-2 with TRBJ2-1; 7 bases line up with TRBD1. CDR3 length: 15 amino acids. J gave up 2 bases and V 2 bases, and 3 bases lay outside the gene matches. The germline gives CDR1 SGHTA, CDR2 FQGNSA. Here the CDR3 DNA reads TGTGCCAGCAGCTTAAAAGGACAGGCCTACAATGAGCAGTTCTTC. This gives the protein CASSLKGQAYNEQFF.

This clonotype was seen more than once but under ten times. The chain combines TRBV7-6 with TRBJ2-2; 15 nucleotides agree with TRBD2. J lost 4 bases, V lost 3 bases, and 6 bases had no gene match. This CDR3 is built from 18 residues. Germline V lookup: CDR1 SGHVS, CDR2 FNYEAQ. The CDR3 here is CASSFGLAGGLVTGELFF. The CDR3 DNA follows: TGTGCCAGCAGCTTCGGACTAGCGGGGGGGCTTGTCACCGGGGAGCTGTTTTTT.

The gene calls are TRBV29-1 and TRBJ2-2; 7 bases agree with TRBD1. This CDR3 has 16 residues. Germline V gene data show CDR1 as SQVTM and CDR2 as ANQGSEA. V lost 5 bases and J lost 2; bases outside the gene matches: 11. The CDR3: CSVLGRNRGNTGELFF. CDR3 sequence (DNA): TGCAGCGTTCTTGGGCGGAACAGGGGAAACACCGGGGAGCTGTTTTTT.

The chain recombines TRBV9 with TRBJ2-1; 8 bases match TRBD1. CDR3 length equals 15 residues. The J segment lost 8 bases and the V segment lost 4 bases, leaving 11 bases of the junction unmatched. CDR1 and CDR2 (germline): SGDLS, YYNGEE. CDR3 loop: CASSQTGDLRDEQFF. The CDR3 bases are TGTGCCAGCAGCCAGACAGGGGATCTTAGGGATGAGCAGTTCTTC.